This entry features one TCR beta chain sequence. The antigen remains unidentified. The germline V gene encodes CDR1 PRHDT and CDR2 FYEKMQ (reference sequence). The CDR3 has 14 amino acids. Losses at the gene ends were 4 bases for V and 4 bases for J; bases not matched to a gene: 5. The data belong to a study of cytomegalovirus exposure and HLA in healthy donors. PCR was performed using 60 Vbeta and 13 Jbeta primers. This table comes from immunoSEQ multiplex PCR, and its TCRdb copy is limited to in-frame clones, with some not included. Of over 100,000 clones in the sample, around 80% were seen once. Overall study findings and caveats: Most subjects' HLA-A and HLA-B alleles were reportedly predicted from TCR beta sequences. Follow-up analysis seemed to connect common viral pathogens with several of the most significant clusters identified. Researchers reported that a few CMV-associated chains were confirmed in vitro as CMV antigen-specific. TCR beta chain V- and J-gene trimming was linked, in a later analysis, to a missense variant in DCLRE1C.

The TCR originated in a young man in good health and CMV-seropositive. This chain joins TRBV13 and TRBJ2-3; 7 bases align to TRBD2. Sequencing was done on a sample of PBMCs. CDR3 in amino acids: CASSSLADSDTQYF. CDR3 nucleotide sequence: TGTGCCAGCAGCTCCCTAGCGGATTCAGATACGCAGTATTTT.